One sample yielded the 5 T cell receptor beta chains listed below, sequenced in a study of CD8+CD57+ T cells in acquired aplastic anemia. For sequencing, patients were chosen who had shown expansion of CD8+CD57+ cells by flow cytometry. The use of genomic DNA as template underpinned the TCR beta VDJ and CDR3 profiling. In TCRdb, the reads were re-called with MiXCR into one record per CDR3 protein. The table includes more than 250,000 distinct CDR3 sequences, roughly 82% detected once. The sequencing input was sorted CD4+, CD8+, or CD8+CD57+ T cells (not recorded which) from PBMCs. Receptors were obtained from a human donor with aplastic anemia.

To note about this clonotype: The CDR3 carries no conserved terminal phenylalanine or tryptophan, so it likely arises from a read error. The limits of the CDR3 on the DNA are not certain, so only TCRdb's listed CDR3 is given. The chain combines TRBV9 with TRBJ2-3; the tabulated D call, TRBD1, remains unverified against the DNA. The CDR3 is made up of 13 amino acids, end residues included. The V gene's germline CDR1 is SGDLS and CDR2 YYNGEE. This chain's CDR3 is CASGGGGNIPHFV.

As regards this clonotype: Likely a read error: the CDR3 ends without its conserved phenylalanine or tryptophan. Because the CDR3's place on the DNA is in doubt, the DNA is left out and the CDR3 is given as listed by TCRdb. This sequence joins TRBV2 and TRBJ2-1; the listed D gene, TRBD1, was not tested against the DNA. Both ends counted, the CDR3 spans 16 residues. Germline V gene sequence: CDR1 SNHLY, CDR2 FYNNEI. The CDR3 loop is CASSDGGVHEQFFGSC.

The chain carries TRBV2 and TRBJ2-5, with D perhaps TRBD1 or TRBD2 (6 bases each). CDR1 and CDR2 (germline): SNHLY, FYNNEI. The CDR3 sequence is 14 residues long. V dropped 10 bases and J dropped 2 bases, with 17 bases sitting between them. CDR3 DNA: TGTGCCACCAGCGACGGGGGCGCGCAAGAGACCCAGTACTTC. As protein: CATSDGGAQETQYF.

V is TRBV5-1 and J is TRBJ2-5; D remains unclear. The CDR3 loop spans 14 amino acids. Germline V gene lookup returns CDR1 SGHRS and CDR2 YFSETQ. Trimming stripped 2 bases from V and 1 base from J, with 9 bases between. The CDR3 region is CASSFADRQETQYF. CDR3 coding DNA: TGCGCCAGCAGCTTCGCCGACCGCCAAGAGACCCAGTACTTC.

In nucleotides, the CDR3 is TGCAGTGCTACCGGACTAACGGAAGAGAAAGCTTTCTTT. Translated: CSATGLTEEKAFF. J is TRBJ1-1 and V is TRBV20-1; D gene unclear. Germline V gene sequence: CDR1 DFQATT, CDR2 SNEGSKA (reference sequence). V lost 4 bases and J lost 9, with 18 bases in between. This CDR3 region has 13 residues.